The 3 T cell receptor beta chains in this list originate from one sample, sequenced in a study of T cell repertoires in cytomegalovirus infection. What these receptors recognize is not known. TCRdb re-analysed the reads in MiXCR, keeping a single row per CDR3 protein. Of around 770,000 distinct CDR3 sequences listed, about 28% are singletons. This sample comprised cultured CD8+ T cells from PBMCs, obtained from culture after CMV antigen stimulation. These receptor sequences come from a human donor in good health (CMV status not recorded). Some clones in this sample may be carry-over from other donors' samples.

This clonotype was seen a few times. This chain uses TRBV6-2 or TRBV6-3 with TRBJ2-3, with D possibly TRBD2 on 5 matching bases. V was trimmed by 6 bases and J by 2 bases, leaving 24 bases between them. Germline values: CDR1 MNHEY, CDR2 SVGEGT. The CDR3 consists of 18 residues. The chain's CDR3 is CASRPVFGEKRHTDTQYF. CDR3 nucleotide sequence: TGTGCCAGCAGACCCGTATTCGGGGAAAAGAGACACACAGATACGCAGTATTTT.

DNA of the CDR3: TGTGCCACCAGCAGAACCGGGACCGGGCGGTACAATGAGCAGTTCTTC. This sequence encodes CATSRTGTGRYNEQFF. This sequence joins TRBV15 and TRBJ2-1; TRBD1 or TRBD2 may be the D gene (5 bases each). This CDR3 contains 16 residues. Trimming cost V 2 bases and J 4 bases, with 15 bases left between them. Germline loops: CDR1 LNHNV, CDR2 YYDKDF (reference sequence). Full variable domain (remainder filled in from reference TRBV15 and TRBJ2-1): DAMVIQNPRYQVTQFGKPVTLSCSQTLNHNVMYWYQQKSSQAPKLLFHYYDKDFNNEADTPDNFQSRRPNTSFCFLDIRSPGLGDTAMYLCATSRTGTGRYNEQFFGPGTRLTVL.

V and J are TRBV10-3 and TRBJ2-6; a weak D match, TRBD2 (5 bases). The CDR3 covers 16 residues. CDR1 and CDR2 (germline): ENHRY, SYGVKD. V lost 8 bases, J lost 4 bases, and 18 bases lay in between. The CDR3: CAIHGRTSGGANVLTF. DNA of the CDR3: TGTGCCATCCATGGTCGTACCTCGGGGGGGGCCAACGTCCTGACTTTC.